These T cell receptor beta chains were read from a single sample in a study of CD8+CD57+ T cells in acquired aplastic anemia. TCRdb re-analysed the reads in MiXCR, keeping a single row per CDR3 protein. The sample holds about 240,000 distinct CDR3 sequences, around half seen once. The sequenced material came from sorted CD4+, CD8+, or CD8+CD57+ T cells (not recorded which) from PBMCs. The source is a human donor with aplastic anemia. Each CDR3 is given with its conserved first and last residue. Each record gives: V gene, D gene, clone size, J gene, CDR3 protein, CDR3 DNA. A D gene is named only where the DNA matches it firmly. Expanded clones get a size class; other rows say once, few or many, or leave the size out.

TRBV2	TRBD1	-	TRBJ1-5	CASSSIDRGDQPQHF	TGTGCCAGCAGTTCCATCGACAGGGGCGATCAGCCCCAGCATTTT
TRBV19	-	-	TRBJ1-5	CACSISWGYNQPQHF	TGTGCCTGTAGTATTTCTTGGGGGTACAATCAGCCCCAGCATTTT
TRBV5-1	-	many	TRBJ2-1	CASSLGTSSAYNEQFF	TGCGCCAGCAGCTTGGGGACCTCCTCGGCCTACAATGAGCAGTTCTTC
TRBV4-1	-	many	TRBJ1-1	CASSQDRSEAFF	TGCGCCAGCAGCCAAGATAGGTCTGAAGCTTTCTTT
TRBV4-3	TRBD2	many	TRBJ2-3	CASSQDRAAGGVDTQYF	TGCGCCAGCAGCCAAGATAGGGCGGCGGGAGGGGTAGATACGCAGTATTTT
TRBV7-9	-	once	TRBJ1-6	CASSPPVANSPLHF	TGTGCCAGCAGCCCTCCAGTGGCCAATTCACCCCTCCACTTT
TRBV7-9	-	many	TRBJ2-3	CASSQPLGDTQYF	TGTGCCAGCAGCCAACCCCTCGGAGATACGCAGTATTTT
TRBV5-1	-	many	TRBJ2-4	CASSWLGDIQYF	TGCGCCAGCAGTTGGCTAGGTGACATTCAGTACTTC
TRBV2	-	-	TRBJ2-5	CASSERTSQETQYF	TGTGCCAGCAGTGAGCGTACTAGTCAAGAGACCCAGTACTTC
TRBV9	-	-	TRBJ2-7	CASSVLGQTLANEQYF	TGTGCCAGCAGCGTCCTAGGGCAGACCCTAGCAAACGAGCAGTACTTC